A selection of T cell receptor beta chains follows, all from one sample in a study of a mutant IDH1 vaccine in newly diagnosed glioma. Produced via immunoSEQ multiplex PCR; TCRdb's table is partial and in-frame only. The sample lists about 15,000 clones, more than 80% seen once, with approximately 10% in the top ten. Sequencing was performed on PBMCs, taken from a glioma patient treated with radiotherapy, temozolomide or both. These receptors were taken from a woman aged 40 to 50 with glioma. Some clones in this sample may be carry-over from other donors' samples. Each CDR3 is given with its conserved first and last residue. A D gene is named only where the DNA matches it firmly. Clone sizes are given selectively: once, few, many, or a class where the clone is expanded.

d_call	j_call	v_call	cdr3_length	clone_size	cdr3_aa	cdr3_nt
.	TRBJ1-1	TRBV2	14	.	CASSEALVTTEAFF	TGTGCCAGCAGTGAAGCGCTTGTGACCACTGAAGCTTTCTTT
TRBD2	TRBJ2-2	TRBV29-1	14	.	CSVRTSGRGGELFF	TGCAGCGTACGGACTAGCGGGAGAGGCGGGGAGCTGTTTTTT
TRBD1	TRBJ2-1	TRBV18	15	.	CASSRGQSSYNEQFF	TGTGCCAGCTCACGGGGACAGTCCTCCTACAATGAGCAGTTCTTC
TRBD2	TRBJ2-7	TRBV2	15	.	CASTIAGEPSYEQYF	TGTGCCAGCACCATAGCGGGGGAGCCTTCCTACGAGCAGTACTTC
.	TRBJ1-1	TRBV27	11	.	CASSFSGRAFF	TGTGCCAGCAGTTTCTCAGGGAGAGCTTTCTTT
.	TRBJ1-1	TRBV6-5	13	.	CASTRARNTEAFF	TGTGCCAGCACCAGGGCCCGGAACACTGAAGCTTTCTTT
.	TRBJ1-1	TRBV7-9	15	.	CASSPKTDMNTEAFF	TGTGCCAGCAGCCCGAAAACCGACATGAACACTGAAGCTTTCTTT
TRBD1	TRBJ2-5	TRBV4-2	15	.	CASSQGDRGQETQYF	TGTGCCAGCAGCCAAGGGGACAGGGGCCAAGAGACCCAGTACTTC
TRBD2	TRBJ2-1	TRBV30	17	.	CAWSGLAGGGAYNEQFF	TGTGCCTGGAGTGGACTAGCGGGAGGAGGGGCCTACAATGAGCAGTTCTTC
.	TRBJ1-2	TRBV10-3	15	once	CAISESFRVDYGYTF	TGTGCCATCAGTGAGTCATTCAGGGTCGACTATGGCTACACCTTC
TRBD1	TRBJ2-2	TRBV4-2	17	.	CASGTGTGGWNTGELFF	TGTGCCAGCGGGACCGGGACAGGGGGCTGGAACACCGGGGAGCTGTTTTTT
.	TRBJ1-6	TRBV6-5	16	.	CASSYSPTGSGSPLHF	TGTGCCAGCAGTTACTCCCCTACAGGGTCAGGTTCACCCCTCCACTTT
.	TRBJ2-1	TRBV2	14	.	CASSDGDIYNEQFF	TGTGCCAGCAGTGACGGGGACATTTACAATGAGCAGTTCTTC
.	TRBJ1-2	TRBV28	12	.	CASTSLLYGYTF	TGTGCCAGCACAAGCCTCCTCTATGGCTACACCTTC
.	TRBJ2-2	TRBV29-1	13	.	CSVRDPNTGELFF	TGCAGCGTAAGGGACCCGAACACCGGGGAGCTGTTTTTT
TRBD2	TRBJ2-1	TRBV7-9	15	.	CASSPSGASYNEQFF	TGTGCCAGCAGCCCGAGCGGGGCCTCTTACAATGAGCAGTTCTTC
.	TRBJ1-1	TRBV5-1	19	.	CASTLEVSYVGARNTEAFF	TGCGCCAGCACCCTTGAGGTTAGTTATGTGGGCGCCCGGAACACTGAAGCTTTCTTT
.	TRBJ1-5	TRBV10-3	14	.	CAISEFEGNQPQHF	TGTGCCATCAGTGAGTTCGAGGGAAATCAGCCCCAGCATTTT
TRBD1	TRBJ2-1	TRBV19	15	.	CASSLKQGVYNEQFF	TGTGCCAGTAGCCTTAAACAGGGGGTTTACAATGAGCAGTTCTTC
.	TRBJ1-2	TRBV7-9	15	.	CASSLYPAISYGYTF	TGTGCCAGCAGCTTGTACCCCGCAATTAGCTATGGCTACACCTTC
.	TRBJ1-4	TRBV5-6	19	.	CASSFKKDTGRQKEEKLFF	TGTGCCAGCAGCTTCAAAAAGGACACGGGACGCCAAAAGGAGGAAAAACTGTTTTTT
TRBD2	TRBJ2-7	TRBV7-2	16	.	CASSLDASGAHYEQYF	TGTGCCAGCAGCTTAGACGCTAGCGGGGCTCACTACGAGCAGTACTTC
.	TRBJ2-7	TRBV28	14	.	CASSLGIRRDEQYF	TGTGCCAGCAGTTTAGGGATACGTCGGGACGAGCAGTACTTC
.	TRBJ2-1	TRBV7-3	15	.	CASSLGAVSHSEQFF	TGTGCCAGCAGCTTAGGGGCCGTATCTCACAGTGAGCAGTTCTTC
TRBD1	TRBJ1-2	TRBV6-5	15	once	CASSYSPTGLDGYTF	TGTGCCAGCAGTTACTCACCGACAGGGCTGGACGGCTACACCTTC
.	TRBJ2-2	TRBV7-9	14	.	CASSFAGNTGELFF	TGTGCCAGCAGCTTTGCGGGCAACACCGGGGAGCTGTTTTTT
.	TRBJ2-7	TRBV30	14	.	CAWSTSSVSYEQYF	TGTGCCTGGAGTACCTCTAGCGTCTCCTACGAGCAGTACTTC
TRBD1	TRBJ1-1	TRBV5-1	16	.	CASSLGGRGLYTEAFF	TGCGCCAGCAGCTTGGGCGGCAGGGGGTTGTACACTGAAGCTTTCTTT
.	TRBJ2-1	TRBV29-1	14	.	CSVEAGRSGNEQFF	TGCAGCGTTGAGGCGGGGCGGTCTGGGAATGAGCAGTTCTTC
.	TRBJ2-7	TRBV30	12	.	CAWSKMSYEQYF	TGTGCCTGGAGTAAGATGTCCTACGAGCAGTACTTC
.	TRBJ2-3	TRBV9	17	.	CASSDETSLDRRDTQYF	TGTGCCAGCAGCGACGAGACTTCACTTGACCGCAGGGATACGCAGTATTTT
TRBD2	TRBJ2-1	TRBV16	17	.	CASSQSRASGDYNEQFF	TGTGCCAGCAGCCAATCGAGGGCTAGCGGGGACTACAATGAGCAGTTCTTC
TRBD1	TRBJ1-5	TRBV19	14	.	CASSKQGAGQPQHF	TGTGCCAGTAGTAAACAGGGGGCAGGGCAGCCCCAGCATTTT
.	TRBJ1-5	TRBV30	13	.	CAWSGGNNQPQHF	TGTGCCTGGAGTGGAGGGAACAATCAGCCCCAGCATTTT
TRBD1	TRBJ1-2	TRBV5-4	15	.	CASSGQGAKNYGYTF	TGTGCCAGCAGCGGACAGGGGGCGAAAAACTATGGCTACACCTTC
.	TRBJ2-7	TRBV10-3	15	.	CAISLGQTGSYEQYF	TGTGCCATCAGCCTAGGACAGACTGGAAGCTACGAGCAGTACTTC
.	TRBJ1-2	TRBV5-1	13	.	CASSLNKNYGYTF	TGCGCCAGCAGCTTGAACAAGAACTATGGCTACACCTTC
.	TRBJ1-2	TRBV7-9	14	.	CASSLSGLGYGYTF	TGTGCCAGCAGCTTATCAGGTCTCGGCTATGGCTACACCTTC
.	TRBJ2-1	TRBV10-2	15	.	CASRQAGDSYNEQFF	TGCGCCAGCAGACAAGCGGGTGACTCCTACAATGAGCAGTTCTTC
TRBD1	TRBJ2-2	TRBV30	14	.	CAWAGQGNTGELFF	TGTGCCTGGGCCGGACAGGGAAACACCGGGGAGCTGTTTTTT
.	TRBJ1-1	TRBV6-6	11	.	CATTVNTEAFF	TGTGCCACGACAGTGAACACTGAAGCTTTCTTT
.	TRBJ2-1	TRBV27	14	.	CASQGLSSYNEQFF	TGTGCCAGCCAAGGACTCTCCTCCTACAATGAGCAGTTCTTC
.	TRBJ1-4	TRBV25-1	14	.	CASSPWEGGEKLFF	TGTGCCAGCAGCCCGTGGGAAGGCGGTGAAAAACTGTTTTTT
TRBD1	TRBJ1-2	TRBV6-1	13	.	CASRTRGLNGYTF	TGTGCCAGCAGAACCAGGGGGCTAAATGGCTACACCTTC
.	TRBJ2-1	TRBV20-1	11	.	CSAEAYNEQFF	TGCAGTGCCGAGGCCTACAATGAGCAGTTCTTC
.	TRBJ2-3	TRBV5-4	12	.	CASSLRTDTQYF	TGTGCCAGCAGCTTGAGGACAGATACGCAGTATTTT
TRBD1	TRBJ1-1	TRBV28	14	.	CASSFSGGNTEAFF	TGTGCCAGCAGTTTTTCAGGGGGGAACACTGAAGCTTTCTTT
.	TRBJ1-4	TRBV27	14	.	CASSLSRHGEKLFF	TGTGCCAGCAGTTTATCGAGGCATGGTGAAAAACTGTTTTTT
TRBD1	TRBJ2-5	TRBV19	14	.	CASSIGGTGETQYF	TGTGCCAGTAGTATAGGAGGGACAGGGGAGACCCAGTACTTC
.	TRBJ2-7	TRBV30	14	once	CAWTPDYMGYEQYF	TGTGCCTGGACCCCGGACTATATGGGGTACGAGCAGTACTTC